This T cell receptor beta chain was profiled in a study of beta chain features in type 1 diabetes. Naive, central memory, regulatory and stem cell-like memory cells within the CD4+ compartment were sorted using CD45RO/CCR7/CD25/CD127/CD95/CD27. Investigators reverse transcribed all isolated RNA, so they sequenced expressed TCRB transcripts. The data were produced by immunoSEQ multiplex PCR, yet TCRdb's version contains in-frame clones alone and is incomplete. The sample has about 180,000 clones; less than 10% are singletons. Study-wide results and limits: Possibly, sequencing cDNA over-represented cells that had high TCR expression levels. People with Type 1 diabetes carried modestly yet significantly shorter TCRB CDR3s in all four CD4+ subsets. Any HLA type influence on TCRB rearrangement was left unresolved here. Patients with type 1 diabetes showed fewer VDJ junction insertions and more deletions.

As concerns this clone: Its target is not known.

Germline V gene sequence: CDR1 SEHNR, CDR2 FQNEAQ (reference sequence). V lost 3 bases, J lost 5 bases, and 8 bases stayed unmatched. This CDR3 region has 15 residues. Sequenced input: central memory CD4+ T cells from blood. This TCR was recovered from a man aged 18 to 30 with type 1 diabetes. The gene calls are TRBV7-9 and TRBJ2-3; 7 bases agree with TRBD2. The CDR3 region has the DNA TGTGCCAGCAGCTTCGGGCGCGGGGGTGGAGATACGCAGTATTTT. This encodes CASSFGRGGGDTQYF.